The following is a TCR beta chain sequence with its context. Residents of over 20 US areas, aged about 18 to 95 years, made up the participants. In the study's own analysis: Reference gene primer amplification gave estimated nucleated cell counts. TCRdb's copy holds only in-frame clones and misses some; the assay was immunoSEQ multiplex PCR. V and J calls and clone size come straight from that table; D and trimming were deduced from the DNA. The table includes over 200,000 clones, about 90% detected once. The data were obtained in a study of blood T cell repertoires in COVID-19. Study context: Italy, Spain and the United States were the sources of the convalescent and acute COVID-19 samples. T cells, B-cell-depleted T cells, or PBMCs supplied cDNA or gDNA.

The V segment lost 2 bases and the J segment 7 bases; nucleotides outside the gene matches: 5. This CDR3 contains 14 residues. Germline CDR1 and CDR2: MNHEY and SMNVEV (reference sequence). Sequenced sample: PBMCs or T cells enriched from blood (not recorded which). This receptor was identified in a human donor in a cohort exposed to, infected with or recovered from COVID-19 (not recorded which). The donor label of this sample is uncertain. The genes are TRBV27 and TRBJ1-2; the match to TRBD1 covers 9 bases. The CDR3 coding sequence is TGTGCCAGCAGTTTAGAGCCGGGACAGGGTGGCTACACCTTC. This sequence encodes CASSLEPGQGGYTF.